The T cell receptor (beta chain) described here comes from a study of T cell responses to AZD1222 COVID-19 vaccine. Clones were sequenced by immunoSEQ multiplex PCR, and TCRdb holds only the in-frame ones, with some missing. The table records about 60,000 clones, around 88% of them present only once. General study results and limits: The study identified only 6 or 7 AZD1222 recipients as seropositive at baseline.

In regard to this clone: Its antigen is unidentified.

Deletions cut 6 bases from V and 0 bases from J, with 9 bases between. Germline loops: CDR1 MDHEN, CDR2 SYDVKM. The CDR3 has 14 residues. The specimen was peripheral blood, collected on day 0 of AZD1222 vaccination. This receptor was identified in an adult in good health. The chain has TRBV28 and TRBJ1-5, with D uncertain. The CDR3 sequence is CASSHLSSNQPQHF. The CDR3 nucleotides are TGTGCCAGCAGCCACCTCTCTAGCAATCAGCCCCAGCATTTT.